Listed below are T cell receptor beta chains from one sample, sequenced in a study of shared clonotypes between healthy human individuals. Here immunoSEQ multiplex PCR was the method, and the copy in TCRdb shows in-frame clones only, minus some. The sample records some 2.3 million clones, 80% to 95% being singletons. The sequenced sample consisted of naive CD4+ T cells from PBMCs. The receptors here all came from a man aged 18 to 29 in good health. Some clones in this sample may be carry-over from other donors' samples. The CDR3 runs from the conserved cysteine through the conserved F or W. The D gene is left open where the match is weak. Not all rows give a size; the values are once, few, many and, for expanded clones, a class.

>-|TRBV5-5|TRBJ2-7|-
TGTGCCAGCAGCACAAAAACGAGGCAGCCCTACGAGCAGTACTTC
CASSTKTRQPYEQYF
>-|TRBV7-6|TRBJ2-7|-
TGTGCCAGCAGCTCTGCCCCTCGGGGGCGACAAGCATACGAGCAGTACTTC
CASSSAPRGRQAYEQYF
>-|TRBV6-6|TRBJ2-7|-
TGTGCCAGCAGCTCGGGTACGGGCTACGAGCAGTACTTC
CASSSGTGYEQYF
>-|TRBV5-4|TRBJ2-3|-
TGTGCCAGCAGCTCATGGAAGGGTAGCACAGATACGCAGTATTTT
CASSSWKGSTDTQYF
>-|TRBV5-1|TRBJ1-4|-
TGCGCCAGCACTGGGCCCTCAACTAATGAAAAACTGTTTTTT
CASTGPSTNEKLFF
>-|TRBV5-6|TRBJ2-7|-
TGTGCCAGCAGCTATTACTACGAGCAGTACTTC
CASSYYYEQYF
>-|TRBV7-7|TRBJ1-5|-
TGTGCCAGCAGCGGGCGGGACAAGGGGGAAAAGAGGTATAATCAGCCCCAGCATTTT
CASSGRDKGEKRYNQPQHF
>TRBD1|TRBV10-1|TRBJ1-1|few
TGCGCCAGCAGGGACAGGGTGGGCACTGAAGCTTTCTTT
CASRDRVGTEAFF
>-|TRBV25-1|TRBJ2-7|-
TGTGCCAGCAGCCTCTACGAGCAGTACTTC
CASSLYEQYF
>TRBD1|TRBV28|TRBJ1-4|-
TGTGCCAGCAGTACATTGAAGTCTTACAGGGGCGGGGGTACTAATGAAAAACTGTTTTTT
CASSTLKSYRGGGTNEKLFF
>TRBD1|TRBV18|TRBJ2-7|-
TGTGCCAGCTCGTCCGGACAGGGGATCGGGGGCCACGAGCAGTACTTC
CASSSGQGIGGHEQYF
>-|TRBV6-6|TRBJ2-5|-
TGTGCCAGCAGGTCCGGGTCCACCTCTACAGAGACCCAGTACTTC
CASRSGSTSTETQYF
>TRBD1|TRBV2|TRBJ1-1|-
TGTGCCAGCATCCAGGGGGTTGGAACTGAAGCTTTCTTT
CASIQGVGTEAFF
>TRBD1|TRBV19|TRBJ1-2|-
TGTGCCAGTAGTACAGCCGGGACAGGTTCCTATGGCTACACCTTC
CASSTAGTGSYGYTF
>TRBD1|TRBV28|TRBJ2-7|-
TGTGCCAGCAGTTCGAGGACAGGGGGGTCGTACGAGCAGTACTTC
CASSSRTGGSYEQYF
>-|TRBV5-1|TRBJ1-5|-
TGCGCCAGCAGCTTGGACCGGAATCAGCCCCAGCATTTT
CASSLDRNQPQHF
>-|TRBV19|TRBJ1-2|-
TGTGCCAGTAGTGGACACCCAGAGGGCTATGGCTACACCTTC
CASSGHPEGYGYTF
>-|TRBV5-6|TRBJ2-7|-
TGTGCCAGCAGCTTGCGGCAGGGGGGGTCCTACGAGCAGTACTTC
CASSLRQGGSYEQYF
>-|TRBV4-1|TRBJ2-1|-
TGCGCCAGCAGCACACAGGGCAATGAGCAGTTCTTC
CASSTQGNEQFF
>-|TRBV18|TRBJ2-4|-
TGTGCCAGCTCACCACTGACCATTGAAACGGCCAAAAACATTCAGTACTTC
CASSPLTIETAKNIQYF
>-|TRBV29-1|TRBJ1-2|-
TGCAGCGGGACCGAAAACTATGGCTACACCTTC
CSGTENYGYTF
>-|TRBV29-1|TRBJ1-4|-
TGCAGCGTTGAACTGGGGAAAGGTGAAAAACTGTTTTTT
CSVELGKGEKLFF
>-|TRBV15|TRBJ1-1|-
TGTGCCACCAGCAGAGATGGCAGTGACACTGAAGCTTTCTTT
CATSRDGSDTEAFF
>-|TRBV2|TRBJ2-7|-
TGTGCCAGCAGTCCAACCTCCTACGAGCAGTACTTC
CASSPTSYEQYF
>-|TRBV29-1|TRBJ1-1|-
TGCAGCGTTGAAGGGCGCTTGAACACTGAAGCTTTCTTT
CSVEGRLNTEAFF
>-|TRBV5-1|TRBJ2-7|-
TGCGCCAGCAAGGAGGACACGACCTCCTACGAGCAGTACTTC
CASKEDTTSYEQYF
>-|TRBV29-1|TRBJ1-1|-
TGCAGCGTTGAAGATTTAGGGGTTACTGAAGCTTTCTTT
CSVEDLGVTEAFF
>TRBD2|TRBV18|TRBJ2-1|-
TGTGCCAGCTCACCTTCTCCGGGACTAGCGGAGAATGAGCAGTTCTTC
CASSPSPGLAENEQFF
>TRBD2|TRBV19|TRBJ2-1|-
TGTGCCAGTAGTGGACTGACTAGCGGAGCTTACAATGAGCAGTTCTTC
CASSGLTSGAYNEQFF
>TRBD2|TRBV19|TRBJ2-7|-
TGTGCCAGTAGGTCGGGTGCTAGCGGGGGAAACGAGCAGTACTTC
CASRSGASGGNEQYF
>-|TRBV27|TRBJ2-5|-
TGTGCCAGCAGTTTCAGGCCCCCCCAGGTCCTTGGAGAGACCCAGTACTTC
CASSFRPPQVLGETQYF
>-|TRBV7-9|TRBJ2-3|-
TGTGCCAGCAGCTTAATTCCCAGGGAGCCAGATACGCAGTATTTT
CASSLIPREPDTQYF
>-|TRBV9|TRBJ1-2|-
TGTGCCAGCAGCGTCAACTCGACCACTTTCGGAATCTATGGCTACACCTTC
CASSVNSTTFGIYGYTF
>-|TRBV14|TRBJ2-1|-
TGTGCCAGCAGCCAGTTCGTTATGTATGAGCAGTTCTTC
CASSQFVMYEQFF
>-|TRBV7-2|TRBJ1-2|-
TGTGCCAGCAGCTCCCCCTTACTCTATGGCTACACCTTC
CASSSPLLYGYTF
>TRBD2|TRBV25-1|TRBJ2-1|-
TGTGCCAGCACTCCTTCACTAGCGGGTTACAATGAGCAGTTCTTC
CASTPSLAGYNEQFF
>TRBD2|TRBV7-9|TRBJ2-7|-
TGTGCCAGCAGCTCCGGGACTAGCGCCTACGAGCAGTACTTC
CASSSGTSAYEQYF
>TRBD1|TRBV27|TRBJ2-5|-
TGTGCCAGCTGCAAATCCGGGACAGGGAGCGAGACCCAGTACTTC
CASCKSGTGSETQYF
>-|TRBV27|TRBJ2-7|-
TGTGCCAGCACCGTGGCGGGTAGACACTCTCCGAGGGAGCAGTACTTC
CASTVAGRHSPREQYF